This TCR beta chain derives from a study of T-cell memory formation after mild COVID-19. Overall study context: Most TCR clusters belonged to a single donor. Study findings and constraints: The SARS-CoV-2 specificity of second-wave clones reaching peak at day 37 remained unverified. Cross-reactive memory apparently joined, as some responding clones appeared in pre-infection memory.

CDR1 SGHVS and CDR2 FQNEAQ come from the germline V gene. The V end lost 7 bases, the J end lost 4 bases, and 13 bases lay between the germline ends. There are 14 residues in the CDR3. As concerns this clonotype: Its cognate antigen is unknown.

Constant-segment primers served in 5'RACE that generated TCR alpha and TCR beta cDNA libraries bearing sample barcodes and UMIs. TCRdb reprocessed the 5' RACE reads with MiXCR, giving one entry per CDR3 protein. The sample contains 470,000 or so distinct CDR3 sequences, over 15% of which appear only once. This sequence originates from a man aged 18 to 30 who had mild COVID-19 (a few samples of this study predate the infection). Cell type and time point are not known. V gene TRBV7-8 combines with J gene TRBJ2-2; D might be TRBD2 (6 bases). Sequenced material: PBMCs or a T cell subset sorted from them (not recorded which). The CDR3 DNA sequence: TGTGCCAGCATCGCCGGCGGGACCACCGGGGAGCTGTTTTTT. As protein: CASIAGGTTGELFF.